The 15 T cell receptor beta chains below come from one sample, sequenced in a study of post-analysis software for immune sequencing data. Whole-study findings and limits: There were a few TRBV segments more frequent in patients than controls, and TRBV5-6, TRBV5-1 and TRBV20-1 were among them.

For these receptors, no antigen is known. TCR beta cDNA libraries had unique molecular identifiers. TCRdb reprocessed the PCR reads with MiXCR, giving one entry per CDR3 protein. The repertoire holds approximately 460,000 distinct CDR3 sequences, with roughly 46% as singletons. The sequenced material came from blood. These receptors came from a girl aged 10 to 17 with multiple sclerosis.

This clonotype was counted between two and nine times. The chain joins TRBV12-3 or TRBV12-4 to TRBJ2-7, with 7 bases aligning to TRBD2. With 3 bases clipped from V and 5 bases from J, the junction kept 10 bases outside the gene matches. The CDR3 has 15 residues. CDR3 protein: CASSFVGGSYDEQYF. The CDR3 bases are TGTGCCAGCAGTTTCGTGGGGGGGTCATACGACGAGCAGTACTTC.

This rearrangement joins TRBV27 to TRBJ1-2; TRBD1 matches 9 bases. Germline CDR1 reads MNHEY; CDR2 reads SMNVEV (reference sequence). This CDR3 is 16 amino acids long. The V and J ends lost 6 bases and 8 bases, in that order; junction bases with no gene match: 16. The CDR3 loop reads CASSTHTTGGAEGYTF. The CDR3 region has the DNA TGTGCCAGCAGCACCCACACTACAGGGGGCGCGGAGGGCTACACCTTC.

This CDR3 reads CASSLGLFSYNEQFF. CDR3 in DNA: TGTGCCAGCAGCTTAGGGCTATTCTCCTACAATGAGCAGTTCTTC. This chain connects TRBV7-2 to TRBJ2-1; D not certain. Germline lookup yields CDR1 SGHTA and CDR2 FQGNSA. V lost 1 base and J lost 0, with 7 bases in between. There are 15 residues in the CDR3.

The chain recombines TRBV5-1 with TRBJ2-3; D call uncertain. The CDR3 is made up of 15 amino acids. The ends were cut back, 1 base at V and 2 bases at J, with 11 bases in the middle. The V gene's germline CDR1 is SGHRS and CDR2 YFSETQ. In nucleotides, the CDR3 is TGCGCCAGCAGCTTGTCGTGGGGAATCACAGATACGCAGTATTTT. It specifies CASSLSWGITDTQYF.

There are a few counts of this clonotype. V is TRBV29-1 and J is TRBJ2-1; 13 positions match TRBD2. This CDR3 is 16 amino acids long. The trim removed 1 base at V and 6 bases at J, leaving 6 bases unmatched. Germline CDR1 and CDR2: SQVTM and ANQGSEA. This chain's CDR3 is CSVEGPGTSGINEQFF. For the CDR3, the DNA is TGCAGCGTTGAAGGACCCGGGACTAGCGGGATCAATGAGCAGTTCTTC.

This clonotype appeared a few times. The chain combines TRBV27 with TRBJ1-5; a possible D gene is TRBD1 (6 bases). The CDR3 runs 14 residues. Germline-derived CDR1 and CDR2 are MNHEY and SMNVEV (reference sequence). The V end was cut by 1 base, the J end by 5 bases, with 9 bases between. The CDR3 DNA reads as TGTGCCAGCAGTTTATACACAGGGCATCAGCCCCAGCATTTT. Translated, it gives CASSLYTGHQPQHF.

V and J are TRBV29-1 and TRBJ1-1, with unresolved D. The CDR3 runs to 14 residues. Between the trimmed V and J ends, which lost 0 bases and 0 bases, there was a span of 8 bases. CDR1 is SQVTM, CDR2 ANQGSEA, per germline. CDR3 amino acids: CSVEDSGMNTEAFF. CDR3 DNA sequence: TGCAGCGTTGAAGACAGCGGAATGAACACTGAAGCTTTCTTT.

The J gene is TRBJ2-1, the V gene TRBV20-1; TRBD2 matches at 9 bases. The CDR3 extends over 14 amino acids. The junction had 12 bases not matched to a gene; V was cut back by 7 bases and J by 8 bases. The germline CDR1 and CDR2 sequences are DFQATT and SNEGSKA (reference sequence). The CDR3 DNA is TGCAGTGGCCGCCCGGGACTAGCCTCCCATGAGCAGTTCTTC. Its translation: CSGRPGLASHEQFF.

This clonotype was seen a few times. The J gene is TRBJ1-2, the V gene TRBV6-1, with no clear D. Trimming pared 2 bases from V and 3 bases from J, leaving 19 bases between. The CDR3 is 17 residues long. The germline gives CDR1 MNHNS, CDR2 SASEGT. CDR3 coding DNA: TGTGCCAGCAGTGAACTGGGGTTGTCTGTCTCCGACTATGGCTACACCTTC. Translated, it gives CASSELGLSVSDYGYTF.

The chain carries TRBV20-1 and TRBJ2-1; a weak D match, TRBD2 (5 bases). Germline V gene data show CDR1 as DFQATT and CDR2 as SNEGSKA (reference sequence). This CDR3 has 14 residues. V was trimmed by 3 bases and J by 0 bases, leaving 9 bases between them. CDR3 DNA: TGCAGTGCTAGTGAGCGGATCTCCTACAATGAGCAGTTCTTC. This translates into CSASERISYNEQFF.

Concerning this clonotype itself: A junction end diverges from the germline sequence, so it may reflect a read error. CDR3 bases: TGCAGCGCTGAAGATAAGCGCAGGGGGACAGGGGCTAACTATGGCTACACCTTC. This codes for CSAEDKRRGTGANYGYTF. This chain joins TRBV29-1 and TRBJ1-2, with 10 nucleotides matching TRBD1. The CDR3 length is 18 residues. CDR1 and CDR2 from the germline V gene are SQVTM and ANQGSEA.

This chain connects TRBV29-1 to TRBJ1-2; perhaps TRBD1 as D (5 bases). The CDR3 runs to 13 residues. The V and J ends lost 4 bases and 0 bases respectively, with 9 bases between them. Per germline, CDR1 SQVTM and CDR2 ANQGSEA. The CDR3 DNA reads as TGCAGCGTTGCGGGGACGGCTAACTATGGCTACACCTTC. Encoded protein: CSVAGTANYGYTF.

This clonotype showed up just once. The chain carries TRBV20-1 and TRBJ1-3, with D perhaps TRBD1 (6 bases). The germline V gene has CDR1 DFQATT and CDR2 SNEGSKA (reference sequence). CDR3 size: 14 residues. Trimming left V 7 bases short and J 4 bases short, with 17 bases between. The CDR3 bases are TGCAGTGTTGCCACAGGGATTCAAGGAAACACCATATATTTT. Its protein product is CSVATGIQGNTIYF.

Only a few counts were recorded for this clonotype. The J gene is TRBJ2-1, the V gene TRBV29-1; TRBD1 might be the D (5 bases). Trimming pared 4 bases from V and 7 bases from J, leaving 17 bases between. Germline V gene data show CDR1 as SQVTM and CDR2 as ANQGSEA. This CDR3 contains 14 residues. The CDR3 DNA reads TGCAGCGTTGTTGGCCAGGGTTCGTATAATGAGCAGTTCTTC. It codes for CSVVGQGSYNEQFF.

The chain uses TRBV6-1 and TRBJ2-7; possibly TRBD1 for D (6 bases). CDR3 length: 14 residues. CDR1 is MNHNS, CDR2 SASEGT, per germline. V was trimmed by 6 bases and J by 0 bases, leaving 12 bases between them. The CDR3 DNA follows: TGTGCCAGCAGGACCCGGGACAACTCCTACGAGCAGTACTTC. Protein product: CASRTRDNSYEQYF.